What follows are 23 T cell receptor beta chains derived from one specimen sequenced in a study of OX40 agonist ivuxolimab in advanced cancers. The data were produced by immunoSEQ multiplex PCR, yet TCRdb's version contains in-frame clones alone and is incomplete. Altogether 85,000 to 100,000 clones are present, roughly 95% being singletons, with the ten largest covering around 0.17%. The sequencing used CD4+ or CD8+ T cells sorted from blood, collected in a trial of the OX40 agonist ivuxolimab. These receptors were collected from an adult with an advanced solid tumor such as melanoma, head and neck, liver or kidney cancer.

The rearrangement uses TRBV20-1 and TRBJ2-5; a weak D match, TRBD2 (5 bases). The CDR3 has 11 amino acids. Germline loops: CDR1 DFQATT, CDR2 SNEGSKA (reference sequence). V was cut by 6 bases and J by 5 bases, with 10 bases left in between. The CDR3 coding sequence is TGCAGTGCCAGGCCGGGGGAGACCCAGTACTTC. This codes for CSARPGETQYF.

CDR3: CASSIRVVNTEAFF. As DNA, the CDR3 is TGTGCCAGCAGTATCAGGGTGGTTAACACTGAAGCTTTCTTT. The J gene is TRBJ1-1, the V gene TRBV6-1; maybe TRBD1 (5 bases). Between the trimmed V and J ends, which lost 5 bases and 2 bases, there was a span of 12 bases. The CDR3 consists of 14 residues. Germline V gives CDR1 MNHNS, CDR2 SASEGT.

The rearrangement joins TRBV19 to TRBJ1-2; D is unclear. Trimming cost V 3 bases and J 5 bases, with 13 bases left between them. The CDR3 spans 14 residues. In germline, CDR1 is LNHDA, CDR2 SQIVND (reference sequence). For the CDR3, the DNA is TGTGCCAGTAGTATCTTGGGCTTTGGGTATGGCTACACCTTC. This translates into CASSILGFGYGYTF.

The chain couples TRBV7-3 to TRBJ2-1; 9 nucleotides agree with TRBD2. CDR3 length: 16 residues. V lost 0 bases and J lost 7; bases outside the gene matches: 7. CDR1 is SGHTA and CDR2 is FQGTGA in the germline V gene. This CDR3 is CASSLTEASGKNEQFF. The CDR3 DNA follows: TGTGCCAGCAGCTTAACAGAGGCTAGCGGGAAGAATGAGCAGTTCTTC.

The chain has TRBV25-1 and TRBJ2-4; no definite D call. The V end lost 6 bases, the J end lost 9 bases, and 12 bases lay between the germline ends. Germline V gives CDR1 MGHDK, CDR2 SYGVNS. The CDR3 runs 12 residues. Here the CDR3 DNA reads TGTGCCAGCAGGGCGGTGCACGGCATTCAGTACTTC. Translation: CASRAVHGIQYF.

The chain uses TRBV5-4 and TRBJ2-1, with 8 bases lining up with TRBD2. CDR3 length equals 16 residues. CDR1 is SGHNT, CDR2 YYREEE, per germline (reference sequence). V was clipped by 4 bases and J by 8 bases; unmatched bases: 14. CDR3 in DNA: TGTGCCAGCAGCCTCTTTGCCCGGGGGGGCGGGGATGAGCAGTTCTTC. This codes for CASSLFARGGGDEQFF.

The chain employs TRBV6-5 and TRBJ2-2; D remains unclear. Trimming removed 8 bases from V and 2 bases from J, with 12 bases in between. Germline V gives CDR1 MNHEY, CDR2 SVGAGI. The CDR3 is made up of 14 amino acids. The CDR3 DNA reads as TGTGCCAGCCGGACCTACTATAACACCGGGGAGCTGTTTTTT. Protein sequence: CASRTYYNTGELFF.

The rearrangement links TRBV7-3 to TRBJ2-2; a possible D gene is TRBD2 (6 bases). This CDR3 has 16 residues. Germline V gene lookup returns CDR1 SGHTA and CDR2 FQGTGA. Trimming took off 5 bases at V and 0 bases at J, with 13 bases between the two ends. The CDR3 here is CASSPKGGSNTGELFF. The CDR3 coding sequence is TGTGCCAGCAGCCCAAAGGGAGGATCGAACACCGGGGAGCTGTTTTTT.

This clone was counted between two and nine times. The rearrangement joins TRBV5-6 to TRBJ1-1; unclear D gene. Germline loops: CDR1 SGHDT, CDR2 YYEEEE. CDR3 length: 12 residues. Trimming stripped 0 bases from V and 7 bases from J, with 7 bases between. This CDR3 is CASSLDLSEAFF. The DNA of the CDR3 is TGTGCCAGCAGCTTGGATCTCAGTGAAGCTTTCTTT.

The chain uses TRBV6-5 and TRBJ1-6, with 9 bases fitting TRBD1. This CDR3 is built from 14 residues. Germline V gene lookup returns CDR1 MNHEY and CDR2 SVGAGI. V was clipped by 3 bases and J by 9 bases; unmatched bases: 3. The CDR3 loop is CASSYSGQGSPLHF. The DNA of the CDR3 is TGTGCCAGCAGTTATTCGGGACAGGGTTCACCCCTCCACTTT.

As DNA, the CDR3 is TGCGCCAGCAGCCAAGACCCTACAGTACACTATGGCTACACCTTC. Protein product: CASSQDPTVHYGYTF. The V call is TRBV4-1, the J call TRBJ1-2; D unresolved. The CDR3 is 15 amino acids. CDR1 MGHRA and CDR2 YSYEKL come from the germline V gene. V shed 0 bases and J shed 3 bases, with 11 bases lying between them.

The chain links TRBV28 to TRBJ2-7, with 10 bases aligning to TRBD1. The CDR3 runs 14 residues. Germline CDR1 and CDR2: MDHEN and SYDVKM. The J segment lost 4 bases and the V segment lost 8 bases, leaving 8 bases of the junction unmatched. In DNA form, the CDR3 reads TGTGCCAGCTGGCCGGGACAGGGGCCTTACGAGCAGTACTTC. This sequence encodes CASWPGQGPYEQYF.

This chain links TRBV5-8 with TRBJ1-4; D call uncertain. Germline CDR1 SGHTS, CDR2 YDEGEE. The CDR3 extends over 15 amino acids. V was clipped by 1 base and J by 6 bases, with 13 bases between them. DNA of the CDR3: TGTGCCAGCAGCTTGCCCCTGGGGAGGGATGAAAAACTGTTTTTT. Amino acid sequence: CASSLPLGRDEKLFF.

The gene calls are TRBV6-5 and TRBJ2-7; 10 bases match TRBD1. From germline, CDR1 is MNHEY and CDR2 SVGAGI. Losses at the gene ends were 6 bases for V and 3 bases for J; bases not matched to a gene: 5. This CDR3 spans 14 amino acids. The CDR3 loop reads CASRPGQGRYEQYF. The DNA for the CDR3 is TGTGCCAGCAGGCCGGGACAGGGGCGCTACGAGCAGTACTTC.

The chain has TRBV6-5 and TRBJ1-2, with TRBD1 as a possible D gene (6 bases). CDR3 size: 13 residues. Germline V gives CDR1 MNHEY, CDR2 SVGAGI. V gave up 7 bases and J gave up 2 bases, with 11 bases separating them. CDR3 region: CASKEGENYGYTF. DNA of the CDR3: TGTGCCAGCAAAGAGGGGGAGAACTATGGCTACACCTTC.

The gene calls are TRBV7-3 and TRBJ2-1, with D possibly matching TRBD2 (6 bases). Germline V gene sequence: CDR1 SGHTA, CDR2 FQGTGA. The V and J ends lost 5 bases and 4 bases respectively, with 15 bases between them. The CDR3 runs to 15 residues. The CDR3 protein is CASSRNAGPYNEQFF. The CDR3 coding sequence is TGTGCCAGCAGCCGTAACGCGGGGCCTTACAATGAGCAGTTCTTC.

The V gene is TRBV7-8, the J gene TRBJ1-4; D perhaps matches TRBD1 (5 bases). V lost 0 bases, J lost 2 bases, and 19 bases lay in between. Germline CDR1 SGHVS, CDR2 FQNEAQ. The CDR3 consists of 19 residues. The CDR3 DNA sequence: TGTGCCAGCAGCTTAGCGCGACGGCAGGGAGGAGCGACTAATGAAAAACTGTTTTTT. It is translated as CASSLARRQGGATNEKLFF.

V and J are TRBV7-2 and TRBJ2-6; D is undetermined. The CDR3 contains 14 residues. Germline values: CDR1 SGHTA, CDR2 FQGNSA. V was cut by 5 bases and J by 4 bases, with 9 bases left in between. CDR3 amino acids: CASSPTGGANVLTF. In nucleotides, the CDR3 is TGTGCCAGCAGCCCGACCGGCGGGGCCAACGTCCTGACTTTC.

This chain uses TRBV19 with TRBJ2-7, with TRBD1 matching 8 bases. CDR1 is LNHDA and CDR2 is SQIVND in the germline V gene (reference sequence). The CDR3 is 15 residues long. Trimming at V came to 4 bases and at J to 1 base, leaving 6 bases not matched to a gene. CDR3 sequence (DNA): TGTGCCAGTAGTACGACAGGGGCGATATCCTACGAGCAGTACTTC. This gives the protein CASSTTGAISYEQYF. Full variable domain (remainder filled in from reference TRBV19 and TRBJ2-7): DGGITQSPKYLFRKEGQNVTLSCEQNLNHDAMYWYRQDPGQGLRLIYYSQIVNDFQKGDIAEGYSVSREKKESFPLTVTSAQKNPTAFYLCASSTTGAISYEQYFGPGTRLTVT.

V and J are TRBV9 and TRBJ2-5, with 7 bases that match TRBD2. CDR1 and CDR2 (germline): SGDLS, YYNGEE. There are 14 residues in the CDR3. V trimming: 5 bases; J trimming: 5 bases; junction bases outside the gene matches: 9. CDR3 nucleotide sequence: TGTGCCAGCAGTACTACGGGGCGGGGGGAGACCCAGTACTTC. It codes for CASSTTGRGETQYF. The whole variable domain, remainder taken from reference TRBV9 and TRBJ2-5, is DSGVTQTPKHLITATGQRVTLRCSPRSGDLSVYWYQQSLDQGLQFLIQYYNGEERAKGNILERFSAQQFPDLHSELNLSSLELGDSALYFCASSTTGRGETQYFGPGTRLLVL.

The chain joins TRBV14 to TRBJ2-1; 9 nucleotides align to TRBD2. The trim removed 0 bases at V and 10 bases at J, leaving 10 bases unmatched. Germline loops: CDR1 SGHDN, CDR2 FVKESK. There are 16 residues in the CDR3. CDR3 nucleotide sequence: TGTGCCAGCAGCCAAGATATCTTGCGGGGGGGTCTAGAGCAGTTCTTC. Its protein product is CASSQDILRGGLEQFF.

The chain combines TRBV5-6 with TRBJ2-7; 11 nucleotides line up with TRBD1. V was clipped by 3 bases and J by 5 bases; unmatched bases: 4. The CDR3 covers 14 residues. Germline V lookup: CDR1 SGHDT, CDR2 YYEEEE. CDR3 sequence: CASSSGQGADEQYF. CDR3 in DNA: TGTGCCAGCAGCTCAGGACAGGGGGCGGACGAGCAGTACTTC.

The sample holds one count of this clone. This CDR3 reads CASSLGGGADQPQHF. The CDR3 DNA reads TGTGCCAGCAGCTTAGGTGGGGGGGCGGATCAGCCCCAGCATTTT. The chain carries TRBV7-2 and TRBJ1-5; the D gene is possibly TRBD1 (6 bases). CDR1 is SGHTA, CDR2 FQGNSA, per germline. The CDR3 is made up of 15 amino acids. V was clipped by 1 base and J by 5 bases, with 12 bases between them. The entire variable domain, with the rest obtained from reference TRBV7-2 and TRBJ1-5, is as follows: GAGVSQSPSNKVTEKGKDVELRCDPISGHTALYWYRQSLGQGLEFLIYFQGNSAPDKSGLPSDRFSAERTGGSVSTLTIQRTQQEDSAVYLCASSLGGGADQPQHFGDGTRLSIL.